A selection of T cell receptor beta chains follows, all from one sample in a study of OX40 agonist ivuxolimab in advanced cancers. The method was immunoSEQ multiplex PCR; TCRdb's version includes in-frame clones alone and lacks a portion of them. This table holds about 71,000 clones, less than 85% found once. Specimen: CD4+ or CD8+ T cells sorted from blood, collected in a trial of the OX40 agonist ivuxolimab. The source of these receptors is an adult with an advanced solid tumor such as melanoma, head and neck, liver or kidney cancer. CDR3s include the opening cysteine and the closing phenylalanine or tryptophan. D genes are given only for firm matches. Size is stated for part of the rows, as once, few or many counts, or as a class when the clone is expanded.

size | J | D | V | CDR3 | DNA
- | TRBJ1-1 | - | TRBV7-2 | CASSSQGNTEAFF | TGTGCCAGCAGCTCTCAGGGGAACACTGAAGCTTTCTTT
- | TRBJ1-1 | - | TRBV7-3 | CASSSGQNTEAFF | TGTGCCAGCAGCTCGGGGCAGAACACTGAAGCTTTCTTT
- | TRBJ1-2 | TRBD1 | TRBV7-9 | CASSLATGRYGYTF | TGTGCCAGCAGCTTGGCGACAGGGCGGTATGGCTACACCTTC
- | TRBJ1-1 | - | TRBV19 | CASRRDTEAFF | TGTGCCAGTAGGCGGGACACTGAAGCTTTCTTT
- | TRBJ1-5 | - | TRBV25-1 | CASSEGKYHQPQHF | TGTGCCAGCAGTGAGGGCAAATACCATCAGCCCCAGCATTTT
- | TRBJ1-5 | TRBD1 | TRBV19 | CASSSKTGVVNQPQHF | TGTGCCAGTAGTAGCAAAACAGGGGTTGTTAATCAGCCCCAGCATTTT
- | TRBJ1-2 | - | TRBV2 | CASSQAEQGDGYTF | TGTGCCAGCAGCCAGGCCGAACAGGGAGATGGCTACACCTTC
- | TRBJ2-5 | - | TRBV4-2 | CASSQVHGFQETQYF | TGTGCCAGCAGCCAAGTTCACGGTTTCCAAGAGACCCAGTACTTC
- | TRBJ2-7 | - | TRBV5-4 | CASSDQWGAGVGYEQYF | TGTGCCAGCAGCGATCAGTGGGGGGCGGGAGTTGGCTACGAGCAGTACTTC
- | TRBJ2-3 | - | TRBV7-2 | CASSNYRADTQYF | TGTGCCAGCAGCAACTACAGGGCAGATACGCAGTATTTT
- | TRBJ1-2 | TRBD1 | TRBV14 | CASSQGQTSVYGYTF | TGTGCCAGCAGCCAGGGACAGACCTCTGTCTATGGCTACACCTTC
- | TRBJ2-7 | - | TRBV18 | CASSPGQNYEQYF | TGTGCCAGCTCACCCGGACAGAACTACGAGCAGTACTTC
once | TRBJ1-3 | - | TRBV5-1 | CASSLESASGNTIYF | TGCGCCAGCAGCTTGGAGTCAGCCTCTGGAAACACCATATATTTT
- | TRBJ2-1 | TRBD2 | TRBV10-1 | CAGRASGVYNEQFF | TGCGCCGGACGGGCTAGCGGTGTTTACAATGAGCAGTTCTTC
- | TRBJ2-7 | - | TRBV6-5 | CASSYDSKSYEQYF | TGTGCCAGCAGTTACGACTCCAAGTCCTACGAGCAGTACTTC
once | TRBJ2-6 | - | TRBV7-9 | CASSLSGTRARYLTF | TGTGCCAGCAGCCTGTCCGGGACCAGGGCAAGGTACCTGACTTTC
- | TRBJ2-4 | - | TRBV11-2 | CASSVSGQFFQYF | TGTGCCAGCAGCGTCAGTGGACAGTTTTTTCAGTACTTC
- | TRBJ2-3 | - | TRBV28 | CASSLSALQPYTQYF | TGTGCCAGCAGTCTCTCGGCCCTACAACCGTATACGCAGTATTTT
few | TRBJ2-7 | TRBD2 | TRBV9 | CASNRGGLEQYF | TGTGCCAGCAACCGGGGGGGTCTCGAGCAGTACTTC
- | TRBJ1-4 | - | TRBV5-1 | CASSSRGGTDEKLFF | TGCGCCAGCAGCTCCCGGGGAGGGACGGATGAAAAACTGTTTTTT
- | TRBJ1-1 | - | TRBV6-6 | CASCPRAGLNTEAFF | TGTGCCAGCTGCCCGCGAGCGGGACTGAACACTGAAGCTTTCTTT
- | TRBJ2-5 | TRBD1 | TRBV29-1 | CSVEPGGQETQYF | TGCAGCGTTGAACCAGGGGGTCAAGAGACCCAGTACTTC
- | TRBJ1-1 | - | TRBV7-9 | CASSSVLGFFNTEAFF | TGTGCCAGCAGCTCTGTTTTGGGGTTTTTTAACACTGAAGCTTTCTTT
- | TRBJ1-1 | TRBD1 | TRBV2 | CASSGDRADFTEAFF | TGTGCCAGCAGTGGGGACAGGGCTGATTTCACTGAAGCTTTCTTT
- | TRBJ1-3 | TRBD1 | TRBV28 | CASGPLGTDYGNTIYF | TGTGCCAGCGGGCCCCTTGGGACAGACTACGGAAACACCATATATTTT
once | TRBJ2-6 | TRBD1 | TRBV11-1 | CASSLVGQAAGANVLTF | TGTGCCAGCAGCTTAGTGGGACAGGCGGCTGGGGCCAACGTCCTGACTTTC
- | TRBJ2-3 | TRBD1 | TRBV11-2 | CASSSISKGARTDTQYF | TGTGCCAGCAGCTCTATTTCTAAGGGGGCCCGCACAGATACGCAGTATTTT
- | TRBJ2-3 | - | TRBV18 | CASSPVSGSTDTQYF | TGTGCCAGCTCACCGGTTTCCGGGAGCACAGATACGCAGTATTTT
- | TRBJ2-5 | - | TRBV5-1 | CASSFSPGWGTTQYF | TGCGCCAGCAGCTTTTCACCCGGGTGGGGCACGACCCAGTACTTC
- | TRBJ2-7 | TRBD2 | TRBV7-9 | CASSLWGGLYEEQYF | TGTGCCAGCAGCTTATGGGGGGGACTGTACGAAGAGCAGTACTTC
- | TRBJ1-3 | - | TRBV19 | CASSRGTQSSGNTIYF | TGTGCCAGTAGCCGCGGGACGCAGAGCTCTGGAAACACCATATATTTT
few | TRBJ1-5 | - | TRBV19 | CASSIDRRRTPQPQHF | TGTGCCAGTAGTATAGATCGGAGAAGGACCCCTCAGCCCCAGCATTTT
- | TRBJ2-3 | TRBD2 | TRBV5-8 | CASSLGGTRGAGTQYF | TGTGCCAGCAGCCTCGGTGGGACTAGGGGTGCGGGTACGCAGTATTTT
- | TRBJ2-7 | - | TRBV30 | CAWSVRGGSYEQYF | TGTGCCTGGAGTGTAAGAGGGGGCTCCTACGAGCAGTACTTC
- | TRBJ1-1 | - | TRBV9 | CASSVSPSGKNTEAFF | TGTGCCAGCAGCGTCTCACCCTCGGGTAAGAACACTGAAGCTTTCTTT
- | TRBJ1-1 | - | TRBV2 | CASSDPQPEAFF | TGTGCCAGCAGTGATCCCCAGCCTGAAGCTTTCTTT
- | TRBJ2-4 | - | TRBV7-2 | CASSLAWGETKNIQYF | TGTGCCAGCAGCTTAGCGTGGGGGGAAACCAAAAACATTCAGTACTTC
- | TRBJ2-1 | - | TRBV5-1 | CASSRSKNYLSSYNEQFF | TGCGCCAGCAGCCGGAGCAAAAATTACTTGAGCTCCTACAATGAGCAGTTCTTC
- | TRBJ2-3 | - | TRBV5-1 | CASSLVDTQYF | TGCGCCAGCAGCTTGGTCGATACGCAGTATTTT
- | TRBJ1-1 | - | TRBV12-2 | CASRLVGRAFNTEAFF | TGTGCAAGTCGCTTAGTTGGGAGGGCCTTTAATACTGAAGCTTTCTTT
once | TRBJ1-5 | TRBD1 | TRBV28 | CASSPPDRGRRNQPQHF | TGTGCCAGCAGTCCACCGGACAGGGGAAGAAGAAATCAGCCCCAGCATTTT
- | TRBJ1-5 | - | TRBV4-1 | CASSLGGGNQPQHF | TGCGCCAGCAGCCTGGGCGGGGGGAATCAGCCCCAGCATTTT
once | TRBJ1-2 | TRBD1 | TRBV5-1 | CASSWDRVSSGYTF | TGCGCCAGCAGCTGGGACAGGGTCTCTTCTGGCTACACCTTC
- | TRBJ1-2 | - | TRBV29-1 | CSVDGYTF | TGCAGCGTTGATGGCTACACCTTC
- | TRBJ1-6 | - | TRBV5-6 | CASSLGYLYSPLHF | TGTGCCAGCAGCTTGGGTTACCTTTATTCACCCCTCCACTTT
few | TRBJ2-7 | - | TRBV28 | CASSLFRTHYEQYF | TGTGCCAGCAGTTTATTTCGGACTCACTACGAGCAGTACTTC
- | TRBJ1-1 | - | TRBV27 | CASSTHLANTEAFF | TGTGCCAGCAGTACACACCTGGCGAACACTGAAGCTTTCTTT
- | TRBJ1-2 | TRBD1 | TRBV28 | CASSSDRVLYGYTF | TGTGCCAGCAGCTCGGACAGGGTACTCTATGGCTACACCTTC
- | TRBJ2-1 | - | TRBV28 | CASSDFPNEQFF | TGTGCCAGCAGTGACTTCCCCAATGAGCAGTTCTTC
- | TRBJ1-2 | - | TRBV4-2 | CASRDGRAEGYTF | TGTGCCAGCAGAGATGGGAGGGCTGAAGGCTACACCTTC
once | TRBJ1-2 | - | TRBV5-1 | CASSLSGGTPNYGYTF | TGCGCCAGCAGCTTGTCCGGCGGGACACCCAACTATGGCTACACCTTC